The 11 T cell receptor beta chains below all came from one sample that was sequenced in a study of long-term antiretroviral therapy in people with HIV. The run of the v3.0 immunoSEQ assay was at survey level. TCRdb's copy holds only in-frame clones and misses some; the assay was immunoSEQ multiplex PCR. The sample carries roughly 45,000 clones, approximately 79% recorded once. Source: unsorted PBMCs, taken 0.8 years after starting antiretroviral therapy. The receptor source for this set is a woman aged 18-30 years with HIV.

The chain links TRBV6-5 to TRBJ1-1; TRBD1 matches 8 bases. CDR3 size: 15 residues. Germline CDR1 is MNHEY and CDR2 is SVGAGI. V was pared by 0 bases and J by 0 bases, with 0 bases of the junction left unmatched. In DNA, the CDR3 is TGTGCCAGCAGTTACTCGACAGGGGTGAACACTGAAGCTTTCTTT. Its protein is CASSYSTGVNTEAFF.

The chain employs TRBV6-5 and TRBJ2-7; D gene unclear. V lost 2 bases to trimming and J lost 5 bases, with 16 bases between them. The CDR3 contains 15 residues. Germline CDR1 MNHEY, CDR2 SVGAGI. CDR3 DNA: TGTGCCAGCAGTTACGGCCCGATGGGCGAGGACGAGCAGTACTTC. Its translation: CASSYGPMGEDEQYF.

The chain has TRBV9 and TRBJ2-7; 7 nucleotides match TRBD2. CDR1 and CDR2 from the germline V gene are SGDLS and YYNGEE. The V gene end was trimmed by 3 bases and the J gene end by 3 bases; junction bases not matched to a gene: 0. CDR3 length equals 12 residues. In nucleotides, the CDR3 is TGTGCCAGCAGCGGGGGGGGCTACGAGCAGTACTTC. This gives the protein CASSGGGYEQYF.

This clone was counted only a few times. The V gene is TRBV12-5, the J gene TRBJ1-1; the D is unclear. CDR3 length: 12 residues. The V gene's germline CDR1 is LGHNT and CDR2 FRNRAP. The germline V and J ends were trimmed by 2 bases and 11 bases, with 12 bases remaining between them. CDR3 coding DNA: TGTGCTAGTGGTTTGTCGGCTGCCCAGGCTTTCTTT. Its translation is CASGLSAAQAFF.

This clone was seen just once. The chain has TRBV5-6 and TRBJ2-5, with 7 bases lining up with TRBD1. Germline assignment: CDR1 SGHDT and CDR2 YYEEEE. This CDR3 has 14 amino acids. V shed 1 base and J 1 base; nucleotides not matched to a gene: 1. In nucleotides, the CDR3 is TGTGCCAGCAGCTTGCAGGGGGTCCAAGAGACCCAGTACTTC. This codes for CASSLQGVQETQYF.

The chain recombines TRBV19 with TRBJ1-1; D not certain. Trimming left V 10 bases short and J 8 bases short, with 11 bases between. The CDR3 is 10 residues long. CDR1 and CDR2 (germline): LNHDA, SQIVND (reference sequence). The CDR3 coding sequence is TGTGCCACCTACTTCGGCGAAGCTTTCTTT. As protein: CATYFGEAFF.

This clone showed up just a few times. The chain links TRBV4-1 to TRBJ2-7; 13 bases are shared with TRBD2. The CDR3 is made up of 15 amino acids. V lost 5 bases to trimming and J lost 7 bases; unmatched junction nucleotides: 8. Germline loops: CDR1 MGHRA, CDR2 YSYEKL. The CDR3 spells CASSTRLAGGGEQYF. Here the CDR3 DNA reads TGCGCCAGCAGCACCCGACTAGCGGGAGGCGGGGAGCAGTACTTC.

This clone was counted a few times. The chain joins TRBV7-2 to TRBJ1-1; D unclear. Germline lookup yields CDR1 SGHTA and CDR2 FQGNSA. Trimming left V 2 bases short and J 2 bases short, with 15 bases between. This CDR3 is built from 16 residues. The CDR3 DNA follows: TGTGCCAGCAGCTTAAATACCGGGATAATTAACACTGAAGCTTTCTTT. It translates to CASSLNTGIINTEAFF. The whole variable domain, filled in from reference TRBV7-2 and TRBJ1-1, reads GAGVSQSPSNKVTEKGKDVELRCDPISGHTALYWYRQSLGQGLEFLIYFQGNSAPDKSGLPSDRFSAERTGGSVSTLTIQRTQQEDSAVYLCASSLNTGIINTEAFFGQGTRLTVV.

This chain links TRBV11-2 with TRBJ2-1; 8 nucleotides agree with TRBD2. The CDR3 consists of 15 residues. Losses at the gene ends were 2 bases for V and 9 bases for J; bases not matched to a gene: 9. From germline, CDR1 is SGHAT and CDR2 FQNNGV. CDR3 coding DNA: TGTGCCAGCAGCTTAAGAGCGGGAGAGCTTGGTGAGCAGTTCTTC. The encoded protein is CASSLRAGELGEQFF.

The V and J genes are TRBV6-5 and TRBJ1-5; 7 nucleotides line up with TRBD1. Germline CDR1 reads MNHEY; CDR2 reads SVGAGI. J was trimmed by 4 bases and V by 6 bases; bases with no gene match: 6. The CDR3 covers 14 residues. CDR3 residues: CASSRDRVNQPQHF. Here the CDR3 DNA reads TGTGCCAGCAGCCGTGACAGGGTTAATCAGCCCCAGCATTTT.

The chain has TRBV19 and TRBJ1-1, with D unclear. CDR1 and CDR2 from the germline V gene are LNHDA and SQIVND (reference sequence). The CDR3 loop spans 13 amino acids. Trimming pared 5 bases from V and 5 bases from J, leaving 12 bases between. CDR3 coding DNA: TGTGCCAGTAGTTTGGGGTCTAAAACTGAAGCTTTCTTT. Translated: CASSLGSKTEAFF.